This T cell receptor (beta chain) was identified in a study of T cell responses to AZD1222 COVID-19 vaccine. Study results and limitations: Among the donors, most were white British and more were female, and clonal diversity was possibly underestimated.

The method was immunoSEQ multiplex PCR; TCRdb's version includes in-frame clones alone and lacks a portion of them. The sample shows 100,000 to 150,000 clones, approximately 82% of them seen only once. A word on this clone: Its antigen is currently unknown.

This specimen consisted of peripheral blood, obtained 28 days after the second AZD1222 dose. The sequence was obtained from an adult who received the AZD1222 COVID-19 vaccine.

The CDR3 is CASGVTKGTEAFF. DNA of the CDR3: TGTGCCAGCGGAGTAACTAAGGGCACTGAAGCTTTCTTT. V usage is TRBV11-2 and J usage is TRBJ1-1, with unresolved D. Germline V gives CDR1 SGHAT, CDR2 FQNNGV. CDR3 length: 13 residues. Trimming left V 8 bases short and J 4 bases short, with 14 bases between.